The 27 T cell receptor beta chains reported below all come from one sample, sequenced in a study of T-cell memory formation after mild COVID-19. TCRdb re-derived calls from the 5' RACE reads in MiXCR, one entry per CDR3 protein. The table has about 210,000 distinct CDR3 sequences, around 27% seen once. Sequencing was performed on PBMCs or a T cell subset sorted from them (not recorded which). The receptors were gathered from an adult woman who had mild COVID-19 (a few samples of this study predate the infection). Cell type and time point are not known.

The genes are TRBV6-6 and TRBJ2-1, with a weak D call TRBD1 (6 bases). Trimming took 6 bases from V and 9 from J, leaving 18 bases between them. The V gene's germline CDR1 is MNHNY and CDR2 SVGAGI (reference sequence). CDR3 length: 14 amino acids. This CDR3 is CASRAPGHSSEQFF. In nucleotides, the CDR3 is TGTGCCAGCAGAGCTCCGGGACATAGCAGTGAGCAGTTCTTC.

The gene calls are TRBV15 and TRBJ1-1, with TRBD1 matching over 8 bases. V lost 1 base, J lost 5 bases, and 9 bases stayed unmatched. The CDR3 contains 16 residues. Germline V CDR1 and CDR2: LNHNV, YYDKDF (reference sequence). CDR3 DNA: TGTGCCACCAGCAGAGGGGTGACAGGGGTAGGAACTGAAGCTTTCTTT. Translation: CATSRGVTGVGTEAFF.

The V and J genes are TRBV5-6 and TRBJ2-1; D uncertain. The CDR3 is 13 amino acids. CDR1 is SGHDT, CDR2 YYEEEE, per germline. V lost 0 bases and J 9 bases, leaving 10 bases between the germline ends. CDR3 amino acids: CASSLVSAGEQFF. CDR3 sequence (DNA): TGTGCCAGCAGCTTGGTTAGTGCTGGTGAGCAGTTCTTC.

This clonotype was recorded many times. The chain combines TRBV20-1 with TRBJ1-1; no reliable D call. This CDR3 contains 15 residues. Germline-derived CDR1 and CDR2 are DFQATT and SNEGSKA (reference sequence). V was cut by 1 base and J by 3 bases, with 15 bases left in between. The CDR3 is CSARGRLLSDTEAFF. As DNA, the CDR3 is TGCAGTGCTAGAGGCAGGCTTCTAAGCGACACTGAAGCTTTCTTT.

This clonotype was seen more than once but under ten times. The chain employs TRBV3-1 and TRBJ1-2; D is uncertain. CDR1 and CDR2 from the germline V gene are LGHDT and YNNKEL (reference sequence). The V and J ends lost 0 bases and 8 bases respectively, with 16 bases between them. The CDR3 extends over 15 amino acids. For the CDR3, the DNA is TGTGCCAGCAGCCAAGATAAGTTGTATTCGGGGGGCTACACCTTC. This gives the protein CASSQDKLYSGGYTF.

Only a few counts were recorded for this clonotype. The chain carries TRBV3-1 and TRBJ2-7; weak D call: TRBD2 (5 bases). V was pared by 3 bases and J by 3 bases, with 12 bases between. Germline CDR1 and CDR2: LGHDT and YNNKEL (reference sequence). This CDR3 is built from 14 residues. The CDR3 coding sequence is TGTGCCAGCAGCCACATACAGCGGAACTACGAGCAGTACTTC. This gives the protein CASSHIQRNYEQYF.

This clonotype was counted between two and nine times. The chain uses TRBV10-3 and TRBJ2-3; D ambiguous. V lost 4 bases and J lost 5, with 13 bases in between. Germline loops: CDR1 ENHRY, CDR2 SYGVKD. The CDR3 is made up of 14 amino acids. Here the CDR3 reads CAISGSGKVDTQYF. The CDR3 nucleotides are TGTGCCATCAGTGGGTCAGGAAAAGTAGATACGCAGTATTTT.

This chain uses TRBV11-3 with TRBJ2-5; D perhaps matches TRBD2 (5 bases). CDR3 length equals 13 residues. V was trimmed by 4 bases and J by 9 bases, leaving 15 bases between them. CDR1 is SGHNT, CDR2 YENEEA, per germline. Here the CDR3 DNA reads TGTGCCAGCAGCTCCTTCGCGGGTGAGGCCCAGTACTTC. As protein: CASSSFAGEAQYF.

The chain recombines TRBV15 with TRBJ2-2; 9 nucleotides align to TRBD1. Germline CDR1 and CDR2: LNHNV and YYDKDF (reference sequence). J lost 5 bases, V lost 4 bases, and 11 bases had no gene match. This CDR3 has 17 amino acids. This chain's CDR3 is CATSILWAQGATGELFF. CDR3 DNA: TGTGCCACCAGCATTCTGTGGGCACAGGGGGCGACCGGGGAGCTGTTTTTT.

V usage is TRBV7-2 and J usage is TRBJ2-5, with TRBD1 as a possible D gene (6 bases). Germline CDR1 is SGHTA and CDR2 is FQGNSA. This CDR3 spans 13 amino acids. V was pared by 7 bases and J by 5 bases, with 14 bases between. The CDR3 loop is CASNQQGGETQYF. The CDR3 nucleotides are TGTGCCAGCAACCAACAGGGCGGGGAGACCCAGTACTTC.

The rearrangement uses TRBV9 and TRBJ2-7, with TRBD1 matching over 9 bases. This CDR3 contains 14 residues. The V gene end was trimmed by 0 bases and the J gene end by 5 bases; junction bases not matched to a gene: 3. Germline CDR1 SGDLS, CDR2 YYNGEE. The CDR3 loop is CASSVAGQGDEQYF. The CDR3 DNA reads as TGTGCCAGCAGCGTAGCGGGACAGGGTGACGAGCAGTACTTC. The entire variable domain, with the rest obtained from reference TRBV9 and TRBJ2-7, is as follows: DSGVTQTPKHLITATGQRVTLRCSPRSGDLSVYWYQQSLDQGLQFLIQYYNGEERAKGNILERFSAQQFPDLHSELNLSSLELGDSALYFCASSVAGQGDEQYFGPGTRLTVT.

As DNA, the CDR3 is TGTGCCAGCAGCTTAGAGTTTCAGACCAGGCCCCTCGAGCAGTACTTC. Translating it yields CASSLEFQTRPLEQYF. The chain has TRBV7-8 and TRBJ2-7; D call uncertain. V was clipped by 1 base and J by 6 bases, with 19 bases between them. The germline CDR1 and CDR2 sequences are SGHVS and FQNEAQ. The CDR3 consists of 16 residues. The variable domain in full, with the rest retrieved from reference TRBV7-8 and TRBJ2-7, is GAGVSQSPRYKVAKRGQDVALRCDPISGHVSLFWYQQALGQGPEFLTYFQNEAQLDKSGLPSDRFFAERPEGSVSTLKIQRTQQEDSAVYLCASSLEFQTRPLEQYFGPGTRLTVT.

In DNA, the CDR3 is TGCGCCAGCAGCCAAGTTGGGGGAGGCAATCAGCCCCAGCATTTT. The encoded protein is CASSQVGGGNQPQHF. The rearrangement links TRBV4-1 to TRBJ1-5, with D maybe TRBD1 (5 bases). The CDR3 loop spans 15 amino acids. CDR1 is MGHRA and CDR2 is YSYEKL in the germline V gene. The ends were cut back, 1 base at V and 2 bases at J, with 9 bases in the middle.

This clonotype was observed a few times. The CDR3: CASSLTRGYAGELFF. CDR3 nucleotides: TGTGCCAGCAGTTTAACAAGGGGTTACGCCGGGGAGCTGTTTTTT. The V and J genes are TRBV12-3 or TRBV12-4 and TRBJ2-2, with D possibly TRBD1 on 5 matching bases. The CDR3 is 15 amino acids. The V and J ends lost 2 bases and 6 bases respectively, with 13 bases between them.

Many counts were recorded for this clonotype. The chain has TRBV7-6 and TRBJ1-1; possibly TRBD1 for D (6 bases). Germline CDR1 and CDR2: SGHVS and FNYEAQ. The CDR3 is made up of 13 amino acids. Trimming took off 8 bases at V and 1 base at J, with 11 bases between the two ends. The CDR3 DNA is TGTGCCAGCGCTTCGGGGGCGAACACTGAAGCTTTCTTT. This translates into CASASGANTEAFF.

The chain employs TRBV7-3 and TRBJ2-3; D unresolved. CDR3 length: 13 amino acids. Germline values: CDR1 SGHTA, CDR2 FQGTGA. V was cut by 5 bases and J by 5 bases, with 11 bases left in between. CDR3 sequence reads: CASSPRVGDTQYF. The CDR3 coding sequence is TGTGCCAGCAGCCCAAGAGTTGGAGATACGCAGTATTTT.

The CDR3 protein is CASTWETGRTDTQYF. The DNA for the CDR3 is TGTGCCAGCACCTGGGAGACAGGGCGCACAGATACGCAGTATTTT. The rearrangement joins TRBV12-3 or TRBV12-4 to TRBJ2-3; 7 bases match TRBD1. This CDR3 has 15 residues. The ends lost 7 bases at V and 1 base at J; junction bases unmatched: 8.

The chain recombines TRBV6-2 or TRBV6-3 with TRBJ1-1, with D possibly matching TRBD1 (5 bases). Trimming took off 0 bases at V and 0 bases at J, with 11 bases between the two ends. This CDR3 contains 16 residues. The germline CDR1 and CDR2 sequences are MNHEY and SVGEGT. CDR3 in DNA: TGTGCCAGCAGTTACTCGTGGGGACGGATGAACACTGAAGCTTTCTTT. This sequence encodes CASSYSWGRMNTEAFF.

The rearrangement uses TRBV6-6 and TRBJ2-3, with TRBD2 matching over 10 bases. J was trimmed by 5 bases and V by 5 bases; bases with no gene match: 10. Germline CDR1 is MNHNY and CDR2 is SVGAGI (reference sequence). The CDR3 runs to 16 residues. Here the CDR3 reads CASSRERGGWRDTQYF. In DNA, the CDR3 is TGTGCCAGCAGTCGAGAGCGGGGGGGATGGAGAGATACGCAGTATTTT.

CDR3 nucleotides: TGTGCCAGCAGCCAAGATCGTTTGTATAATGAGCAGTTCTTC. It translates to CASSQDRLYNEQFF. The chain employs TRBV4-2 and TRBJ2-1; D uncertain. Looked up from germline, CDR1 is LGHNA and CDR2 is YNFKEQ. V lost 0 bases and J lost 7, with 10 bases in between. The CDR3 is made up of 14 amino acids.

The V gene is TRBV9, the J gene TRBJ2-1; D is uncertain. The germline V gene has CDR1 SGDLS and CDR2 YYNGEE. V lost 3 bases and J lost 7, with 17 bases in between. There are 15 residues in the CDR3. The CDR3 nucleotides read TGTGCCAGCAGCGGAGCTAGTGACGACGGGAATGAGCAGTTCTTC. Translating gives CASSGASDDGNEQFF. The whole variable domain, remainder taken from reference TRBV9 and TRBJ2-1, is DSGVTQTPKHLITATGQRVTLRCSPRSGDLSVYWYQQSLDQGLQFLIQYYNGEERAKGNILERFSAQQFPDLHSELNLSSLELGDSALYFCASSGASDDGNEQFFGPGTRLTVL.

The chain joins TRBV12-3 or TRBV12-4 to TRBJ2-7; 7 positions agree with TRBD1. This CDR3 is built from 14 residues. The V gene end was trimmed by 3 bases and the J gene end by 3 bases; junction bases not matched to a gene: 5. Here the CDR3 reads CASSFEPGGYEQYF. The CDR3 DNA reads TGTGCCAGCAGTTTCGAGCCAGGGGGCTACGAGCAGTACTTC.

This clonotype occurred a few times. The genes are TRBV7-2 and TRBJ2-7; perhaps TRBD2 as D (5 bases). Trimming took 2 bases from V and 2 from J, leaving 16 bases between them. Germline V CDR1 and CDR2: SGHTA, FQGNSA. This CDR3 region has 16 residues. The DNA for the CDR3 is TGTGCCAGCAGCTTATATGCACTAGGGAATCCCTACGAGCAGTACTTC. It yields the protein CASSLYALGNPYEQYF.

This clonotype showed up just a few times. The chain couples TRBV14 to TRBJ2-4; 7 bases line up with TRBD2. CDR1 is SGHDN and CDR2 is FVKESK in the germline V gene. Trimming removed 3 bases from V and 6 bases from J; junction bases left unmatched: 8. The CDR3 has 15 amino acids. The CDR3 reads CASSHPTSFGNIQYF. CDR3 DNA sequence: TGTGCCAGCAGCCACCCGACTAGCTTCGGAAACATTCAGTACTTC.

This clonotype was counted between two and nine times. V gene TRBV7-2 combines with J gene TRBJ2-7; 8 bases agree with TRBD2. V trimming: 4 bases; J trimming: 2 bases; junction bases outside the gene matches: 10. This CDR3 spans 16 amino acids. Germline assignment: CDR1 SGHTA and CDR2 FQGNSA. The DNA for the CDR3 is TGTGCCAGCAGCTCCCGGGCGGCTAGCGGGCCCTACGAGCAGTACTTC. It specifies CASSSRAASGPYEQYF.

As concerns this clonotype: At one of its ends the junction is not consistent with the germline gene, which may arise from a read error. The J gene is TRBJ2-1, the V gene TRBV7-7, with D unclear. Germline V gives CDR1 SSHAT, CDR2 FNYEAQ (reference sequence). This CDR3 is built from 15 residues. CDR3 in amino acids: CASSLRRSSYNEQFF. The DNA of the CDR3 is TGTGCTAGCAGCTTACGGCGGAGCTCCTACAATGAGCAGTTCTTC.

V is TRBV5-1 and J is TRBJ1-1; no firm D call. Germline V gene lookup returns CDR1 SGHRS and CDR2 YFSETQ. V shed 4 bases and J shed 4 bases, with 17 bases lying between them. The CDR3 runs to 15 residues. The CDR3 sequence: CASSHGGPVGTEAFF. The CDR3, as DNA: TGCGCCAGCAGCCATGGTGGGCCCGTGGGCACTGAAGCTTTCTTT. The whole variable domain, filled in from reference TRBV5-1 and TRBJ1-1, reads KAGVTQTPRYLIKTRGQQVTLSCSPISGHRSVSWYQQTPGQGLQFLFEYFSETQRNKGNFPGRFSGRQFSNSRSEMNVSTLELGDSALYLCASSHGGPVGTEAFFGQGTRLTVV.